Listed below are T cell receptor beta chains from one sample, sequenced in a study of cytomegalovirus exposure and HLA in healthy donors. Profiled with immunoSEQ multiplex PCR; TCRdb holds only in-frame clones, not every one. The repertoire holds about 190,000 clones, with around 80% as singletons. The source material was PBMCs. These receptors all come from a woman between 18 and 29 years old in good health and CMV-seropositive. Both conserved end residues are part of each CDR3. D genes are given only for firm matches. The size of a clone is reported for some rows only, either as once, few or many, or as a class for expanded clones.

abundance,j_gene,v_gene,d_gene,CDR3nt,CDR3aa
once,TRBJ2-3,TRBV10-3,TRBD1,TGTGCCATCAGTGGACAGGGGGCAGGTGATACGCAGTATTTT,CAISGQGAGDTQYF
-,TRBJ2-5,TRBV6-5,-,TGTGCCAGCAGTTACTCGATGACAGAACAAGAGACCCAGTACTTC,CASSYSMTEQETQYF
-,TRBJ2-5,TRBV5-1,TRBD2,TGCGCCAGCAGCTTGGGGGCGACTAGCCGTGAGACCCAGTACTTC,CASSLGATSRETQYF
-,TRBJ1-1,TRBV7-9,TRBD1,TGTGCCAGCAGCCGCACGGGACAGCCGAACACTGAAGCTTTCTTT,CASSRTGQPNTEAFF
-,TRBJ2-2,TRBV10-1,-,TGCGCCAGCAGAGCAGGTTTCACCGGGGAGCTGTTTTTT,CASRAGFTGELFF
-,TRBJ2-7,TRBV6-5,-,TGTGCCAGCAGTTACTCGTGGCGCGCAGGGGATTACGAGCAGTACTTC,CASSYSWRAGDYEQYF
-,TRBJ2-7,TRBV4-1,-,TGCGCCAGCAGCCAAGACAGGTACGGCTACGAGCAGTACTTC,CASSQDRYGYEQYF
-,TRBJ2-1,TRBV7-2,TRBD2,TGTGCCAGCACCCTAGCGGGGGGGTACAGAGAGCAGTTCTTC,CASTLAGGYREQFF
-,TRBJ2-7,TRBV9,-,TGTGCCAGCAGCGCAGGGGGAGGCGGCACCTACGAGCAGTACTTC,CASSAGGGGTYEQYF
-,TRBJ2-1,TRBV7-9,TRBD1,TGTGCCAGCAGCCAGACAGGGGCCGCCGGGGATGAGCAGTTCTTC,CASSQTGAAGDEQFF
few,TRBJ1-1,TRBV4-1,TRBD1,TGCGCCAGCAGCCGATTACAGGGGGTGCGACGGAAGAACACTGAAGCTTTCTTT,CASSRLQGVRRKNTEAFF
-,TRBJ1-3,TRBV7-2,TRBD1,TGTGCCAGCAGCCCCCAGACAGGGGGCGCGAAGGGAAACACCATATATTTT,CASSPQTGGAKGNTIYF
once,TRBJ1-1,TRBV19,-,TGTGCCAGTGCGTGGAACACTGAAGCTTTCTTT,CASAWNTEAFF
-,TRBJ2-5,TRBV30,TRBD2,TGTGCCTGGAGTGGAGGCGGGGGGACGGAAACCCAGTACTTC,CAWSGGGGTETQYF
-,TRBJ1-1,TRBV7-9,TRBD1,TGTGCCAGCAGCCTTACAGGGGCCGCCTACACTGAAGCTTTCTTT,CASSLTGAAYTEAFF
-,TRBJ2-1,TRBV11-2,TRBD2,TGTGCCAGCAGCTTCACGGGGGGTCGCGGCAATGAGCAGTTCTTC,CASSFTGGRGNEQFF
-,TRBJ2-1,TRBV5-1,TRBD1,TGCGCCAGCAGCTTCGTAGCCGTGACAGGGAACAATGAGCAGTTCTTC,CASSFVAVTGNNEQFF
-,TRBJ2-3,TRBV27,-,TGTGCCAGCAGTTTAGGGCGCAGGCGCACAGATACGCAGTATTTT,CASSLGRRRTDTQYF
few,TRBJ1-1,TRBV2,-,TGTGCCAGCAGCCCTGACGGCCGGGCTGAAGCTTTCTTT,CASSPDGRAEAFF
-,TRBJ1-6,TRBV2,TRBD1,TGTGCCAGCAGTGATCGGGGACAGGTGAATTCACCCCTCCACTTT,CASSDRGQVNSPLHF
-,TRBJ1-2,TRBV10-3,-,TGTGCCATCAGTGAGTCAGGAGGGGTCTACACCTTC,CAISESGGVYTF
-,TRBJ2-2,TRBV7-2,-,TGTGCCAGCAGCTCATACAGGGAAAACACCGGGGAGCTGTTTTTT,CASSSYRENTGELFF
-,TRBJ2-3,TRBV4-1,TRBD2,TGCGCCAGCAGCCAAGTTGGAGCGGGGGGGGGAAATACGCAGTATTTT,CASSQVGAGGGNTQYF
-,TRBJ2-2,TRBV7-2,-,TGTGCCAGCAGCTCCTCGAACACCGGGGAGCTGTTTTTT,CASSSSNTGELFF
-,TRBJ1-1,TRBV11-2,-,TGTGCCAGTAGTAGACAGGAGTCCGTATCTGAAGCTTTCTTT,CASSRQESVSEAFF
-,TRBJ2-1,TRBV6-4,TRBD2,TGTGCCAGCAGTGACTCGGGGGGGAGCTCCTACAATGAGCAGTTCTTC,CASSDSGGSSYNEQFF
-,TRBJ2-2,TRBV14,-,TGTGCCAGCAGCCTCTTTTCTGGGGCGGGGTACTTCCTGAACACCGGGGAGCTGTTTTTT,CASSLFSGAGYFLNTGELFF
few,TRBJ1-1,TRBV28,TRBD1,TGTGCCAGCAAAGGAGGGGGCTCCCCCCCTACTTTCTTT,CASKGGGSPPTFF
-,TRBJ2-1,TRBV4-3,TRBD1,TGCGCCAGCAGCCCATCACGGACAGGCGGAAATGAGCAGTTCTTC,CASSPSRTGGNEQFF